This T cell receptor beta chain came from a study of blood T cell repertoires in COVID-19. At the level of the study: COVID-19 samples, acute and convalescent, were from the United States, Italy and Spain.

The authors' processing: Reference gene primer amplification in the assay estimated nucleated cell counts. Here immunoSEQ multiplex PCR was the method, and the copy in TCRdb shows in-frame clones only, minus some. That table furnishes V, J and clone size, whereas the DNA furnished D and trimming. The sample includes 220,000 or so clones, 85% to 90% of them seen just once. The cohort comprised adults aged 18 to 89 years residing in 20 to 30 US areas. The CDR3 runs 17 residues. V shed 0 bases and J shed 0 bases, with 13 bases lying between them. Germline V gene lookup returns CDR1 SGHRS and CDR2 YFSETQ.

The source is a man aged 45-65 years who had been exposed to COVID-19. The chain couples TRBV5-1 to TRBJ1-3; D might be TRBD1 (5 bases). Sequenced material: PBMCs or T cells enriched from blood (not recorded which). CDR3 coding DNA: TGCGCCAGCAGCTTGGGGGGCGGCGGGGCCTCTGGAAACACCATATATTTT. It specifies CASSLGGGGASGNTIYF. The full variable domain, rest sourced from reference TRBV5-1 and TRBJ1-3, is KAGVTQTPRYLIKTRGQQVTLSCSPISGHRSVSWYQQTPGQGLQFLFEYFSETQRNKGNFPGRFSGRQFSNSRSEMNVSTLELGDSALYLCASSLGGGGASGNTIYFGEGSWLTVV.